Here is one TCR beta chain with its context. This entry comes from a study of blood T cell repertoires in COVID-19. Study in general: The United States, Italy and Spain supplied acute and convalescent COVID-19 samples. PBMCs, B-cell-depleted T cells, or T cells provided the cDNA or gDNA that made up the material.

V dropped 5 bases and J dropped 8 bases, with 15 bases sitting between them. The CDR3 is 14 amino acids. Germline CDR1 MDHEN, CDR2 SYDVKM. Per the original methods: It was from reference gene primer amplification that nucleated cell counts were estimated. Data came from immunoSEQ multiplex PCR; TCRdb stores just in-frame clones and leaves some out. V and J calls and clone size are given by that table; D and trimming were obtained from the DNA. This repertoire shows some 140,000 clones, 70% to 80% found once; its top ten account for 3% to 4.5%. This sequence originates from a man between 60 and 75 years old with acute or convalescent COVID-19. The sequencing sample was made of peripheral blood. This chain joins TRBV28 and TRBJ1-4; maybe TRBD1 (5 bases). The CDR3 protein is CASSPWGPKEKLFF. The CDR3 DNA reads TGTGCCAGCAGTCCCTGGGGCCCCAAGGAAAAACTGTTTTTT.